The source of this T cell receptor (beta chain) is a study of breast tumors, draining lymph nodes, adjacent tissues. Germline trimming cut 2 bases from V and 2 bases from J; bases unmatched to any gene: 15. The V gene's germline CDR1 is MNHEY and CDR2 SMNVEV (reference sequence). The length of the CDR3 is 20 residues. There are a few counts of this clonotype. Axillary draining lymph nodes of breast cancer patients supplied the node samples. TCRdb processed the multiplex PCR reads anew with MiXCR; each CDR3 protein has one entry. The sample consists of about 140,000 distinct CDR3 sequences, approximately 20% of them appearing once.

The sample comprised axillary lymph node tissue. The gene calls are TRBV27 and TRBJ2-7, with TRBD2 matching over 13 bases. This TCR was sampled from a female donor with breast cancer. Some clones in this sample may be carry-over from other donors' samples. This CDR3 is CASSLRGGGGTSGIAYEQYF. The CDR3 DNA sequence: TGTGCCAGCAGTTTAAGGGGGGGGGGCGGGACTAGCGGGATAGCCTACGAGCAGTACTTC.